Described below is a single TCR beta chain sequence and its context. The antigen is unknown. The sample comes from a study of T cell responses to AZD1222 COVID-19 vaccine. Overall study: Timing groups of about 4 and about 12 weeks for second doses were pooled.

Study-level results: CD4 TCRs covered the whole spike, strongest at regions 160-218 and 743-854. Clonal diversity was possibly underestimated; the donors were predominantly white British and more often female. Only a handful of AZD1222 recipients tested seropositive at baseline.

V was shortened by 4 bases and J by 1 base, with 13 bases between the two germline ends. The CDR3 consists of 15 residues. Germline CDR1 is KGHSH and CDR2 is LQKENI. Profiled with immunoSEQ multiplex PCR; TCRdb holds only in-frame clones, not every one. Of 100,000 to 120,000 clones listed, around 80% are singletons. The sequence was collected from an adult in good health. The V and J genes are TRBV18 and TRBJ1-1, with D possibly being TRBD1 (5 bases). The sample in question was peripheral blood, obtained on day 0 of AZD1222 vaccination. The CDR3 sequence is CASSLAARGNTEAFF. DNA of the CDR3: TGTGCCAGCTCACTGGCTGCGAGGGGGAACACTGAAGCTTTCTTT.